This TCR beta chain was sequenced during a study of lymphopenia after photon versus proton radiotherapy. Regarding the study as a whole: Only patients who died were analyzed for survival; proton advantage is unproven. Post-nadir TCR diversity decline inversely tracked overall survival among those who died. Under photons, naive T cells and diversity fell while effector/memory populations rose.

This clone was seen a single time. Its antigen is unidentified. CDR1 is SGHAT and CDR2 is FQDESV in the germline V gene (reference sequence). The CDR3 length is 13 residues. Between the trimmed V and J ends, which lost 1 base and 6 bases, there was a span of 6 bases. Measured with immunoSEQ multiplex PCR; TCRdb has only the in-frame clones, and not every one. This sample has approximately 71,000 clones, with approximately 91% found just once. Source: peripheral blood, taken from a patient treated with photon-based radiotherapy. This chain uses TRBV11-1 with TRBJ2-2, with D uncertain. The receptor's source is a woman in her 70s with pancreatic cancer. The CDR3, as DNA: TGTGCCAGCAGCTTAGGAGTCTCCGGGGAGCTGTTTTTT. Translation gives CASSLGVSGELFF.